This T cell receptor beta chain was sequenced during a study of CD8+ T cells in alopecia areata (dated by TCRdb to 2016 to 2019). Study-wide context: Treated patients were enrolled in an open-label pilot trial of oral tofacitinib, 5 to 10 mg twice daily, for moderate-to-severe alopecia areata. RNA came from the PAXgene miRNA kit for fixed scalp, the miRNeasy kit for PBMCs, and the RNeasy kit for mouse skin. In humans, TCRbeta sequencing was performed on scalp tissue and on sorted CD4+ and CD8+ peripheral blood T cells from healthy controls and from patients with patchy or totalis/universalis alopecia areata. Tofacitinib-treated patients had biopsies at baseline and at 4 and 24 weeks of treatment, with a later scalp biopsy in several patients. Scalp clonality was compared across normal scalp (n=4), patchy alopecia areata scalp (n=8), and alopecia totalis/universalis scalp (n=8). Disease severity in treated patients was measured with the SALT score, which quantifies the percentage of affected scalp surface area. To study T cell clonal expansion in alopecia areata, the researchers applied high-throughput TCRbeta sequencing to both the C3H/HeJ mouse model and human patients. immunoSEQ multiplex PCR using 35 Vbeta forward primers and 13 Jbeta reverse primers was used to amplify TCRbeta CDR3 regions. Tofacitinib was administered for 6 to 18 months, and 6 months of follow-up off drug were then conducted to assess delayed response and recurrence.

Library preparation used the immunoSEQ multiplex PCR assay. For TCR sequencing, RNA was extracted from every sample and reverse transcribed into cDNA to serve as template. SuperScript III was used to make first-strand cDNA, primed with a 2:1 mix of oligo-dT and random hexamers. A synthetic immune receptor repertoire was used to gauge amplification bias, and whatever bias remained was removed computationally. In the original analysis: Raw reads were preprocessed for error removal, and CDR3 was defined according to IMGT conventions as running from the conserved cysteine to phenylalanine. Clonality was calculated as 1 minus Shannon entropy normalized by log2 of the number of productive unique TCRs. CD4 or CD8 identity of scalp clones was inferred by cross-referencing scalp TCRbeta sequences with sorted blood CD4 and CD8 repertoires. Entries here come from immuneACCESS through TCRdb and include only in-frame sequences with V and J called. Some clones fail to appear in such tables; in the studies checked, an unresolved V gene covers under half of the shortfall, and the cause of the remainder is unknown. V and J calls and clone size follow that table, whereas D and trimming were derived from the DNA. Counted in this sample were under 200,000 clones; 60% of them appeared once. The ten largest clones represent 13% to 15% of the sample.

A few counts support this clone. It has no known antigen specificity. One base away there is no much larger clone; base qualities are not given. V drops 1 base and J drops 3 bases, leaving 8 bases in between. The germline V gene (reference sequence) supplies CDR1 GTSNPN and CDR2 SVGIG. The CDR3 sequence holds 13 residues, the cysteine and phenylalanine included. Only the CDR3 part of the read is kept: 39 bases, read in frame from the first base. Read against the paper, the sample's time point label means: about 5 months on oral tofacitinib. The treatment or condition label for this specimen denotes: oral pan-JAK inhibitor, 5-10 mg twice daily. Lesional scalp punch biopsies and peripheral blood were obtained from alopecia areata patients. After PBMCs were isolated by density centrifugation and stained for CD3, CD4 and CD8, a FACSAria was used to sort CD4+ and CD8+ T cells. Results and caveats for the whole study, not just this receptor: During tofacitinib treatment, many expanded lesional clones remained in scalp and blood, and this persistence may partly explain relapse after treatment is stopped. Unlike mouse skin, where gammadelta T cells dominate, normal human skin contains resident alphabeta T cells that get sequenced too, which complicates analysis of the scalp TCR repertoire. Shared TCR sequences between patients were less evident than in mice, which may be partly attributable to HLA diversity in the patient population. Because the treated cohort was small and had only one nonresponder, larger studies are needed to examine links between baseline CD8+ expansion and response. Higher clonality and more expanded CD8+ clones were observed in lesional scalp than in normal scalp, particularly in alopecia totalis/universalis, a finding suggestive of antigenic drive. With tofacitinib, both scalp clonality and the number of expanded CD8+ clones among the top 100 scalp clones went down significantly.

The source material was CD4+ T cells sorted from blood, sampled at week 24, from a patient treated with tofacitinib. Here the chain combines TRBV30 and TRBJ2-3, with a weak D call of TRBD1 (5 bases match). This TCR came from a human donor with alopecia areata. The DNA sequence is given as TGTGCCTGGAGTGAAGGACATACAGATACGCAGTATTTT. Its protein is CAWSEGHTDTQYF.